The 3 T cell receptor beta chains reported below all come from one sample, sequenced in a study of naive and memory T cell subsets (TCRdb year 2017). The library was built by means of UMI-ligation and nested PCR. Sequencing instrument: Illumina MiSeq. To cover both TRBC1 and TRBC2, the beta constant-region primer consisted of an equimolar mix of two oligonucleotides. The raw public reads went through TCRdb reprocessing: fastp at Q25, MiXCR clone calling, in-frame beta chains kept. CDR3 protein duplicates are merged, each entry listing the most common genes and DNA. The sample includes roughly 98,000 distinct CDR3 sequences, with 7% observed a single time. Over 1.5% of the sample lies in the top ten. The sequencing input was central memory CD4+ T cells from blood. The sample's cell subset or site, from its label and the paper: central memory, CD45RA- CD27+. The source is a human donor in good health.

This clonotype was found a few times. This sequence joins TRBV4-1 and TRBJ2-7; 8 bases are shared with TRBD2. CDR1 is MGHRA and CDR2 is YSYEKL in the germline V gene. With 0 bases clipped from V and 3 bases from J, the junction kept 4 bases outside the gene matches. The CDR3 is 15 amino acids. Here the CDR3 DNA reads TGCGCCAGCAGCCAAGATCCAGCGGGAGTCTACGAGCAGTACTTC. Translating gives CASSQDPAGVYEQYF.

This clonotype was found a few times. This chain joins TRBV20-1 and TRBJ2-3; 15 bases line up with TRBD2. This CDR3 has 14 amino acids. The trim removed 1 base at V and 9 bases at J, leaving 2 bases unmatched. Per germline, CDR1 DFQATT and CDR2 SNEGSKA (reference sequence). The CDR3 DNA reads TGCAGTGCTAGAGCAGGGACTAGCGGGGGGACGCAGTATTTT. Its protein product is CSARAGTSGGTQYF.

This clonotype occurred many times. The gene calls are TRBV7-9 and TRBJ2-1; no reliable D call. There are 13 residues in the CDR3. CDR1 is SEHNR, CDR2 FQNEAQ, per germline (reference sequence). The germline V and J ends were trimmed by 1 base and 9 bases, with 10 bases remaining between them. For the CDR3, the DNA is TGTGCCAGCAGCTTAGGGCACTGGGGTGAGCAGTTCTTC. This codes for CASSLGHWGEQFF.